The T cell receptor beta chain described here comes from a study of blood T cell repertoires in COVID-19. Germline CDR1 LGHDT, CDR2 YNNKEL (reference sequence). J was trimmed by 4 bases and V by 1 base; bases with no gene match: 5. There are 17 residues in the CDR3. Participants had their cohort set by participant-reported clinical history. Per the original data handling: Cell counts per sample came from amplifying reference gene primers. Here immunoSEQ multiplex PCR was the method, and the copy in TCRdb shows in-frame clones only, minus some. That table furnishes V, J and clone size, whereas the DNA furnished D and trimming. Altogether under 300,000 clones are present, 88% being singletons, with the ten largest covering less than 3%.

This clonotype was sampled from a woman aged 50 to 60 who had recovered from COVID-19. The chain carries TRBV3-1 (or the pseudogene TRBV3-2) and TRBJ2-7, with TRBD2 matching 15 bases. The sample comprised PBMCs or T cells enriched from blood (not recorded which). CDR3 sequence (DNA): TGTGCCAGCAGCCAAGGTTTGGGACTAGCGGGAGGATACGAGCAGTACTTC. Translating it yields CASSQGLGLAGGYEQYF.